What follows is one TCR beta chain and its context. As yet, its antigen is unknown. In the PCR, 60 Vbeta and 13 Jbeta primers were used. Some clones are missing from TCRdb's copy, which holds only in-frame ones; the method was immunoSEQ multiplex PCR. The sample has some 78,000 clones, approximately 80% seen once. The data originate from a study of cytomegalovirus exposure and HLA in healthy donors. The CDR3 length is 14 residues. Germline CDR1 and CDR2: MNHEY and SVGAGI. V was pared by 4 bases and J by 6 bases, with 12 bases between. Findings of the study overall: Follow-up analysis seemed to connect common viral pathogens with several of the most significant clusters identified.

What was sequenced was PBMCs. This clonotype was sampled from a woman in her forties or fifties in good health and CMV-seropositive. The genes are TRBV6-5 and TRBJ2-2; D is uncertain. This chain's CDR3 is CASSSSRSSGELFF. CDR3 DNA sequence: TGTGCCAGCAGTTCTAGTCGGTCCTCCGGGGAGCTGTTTTTT.